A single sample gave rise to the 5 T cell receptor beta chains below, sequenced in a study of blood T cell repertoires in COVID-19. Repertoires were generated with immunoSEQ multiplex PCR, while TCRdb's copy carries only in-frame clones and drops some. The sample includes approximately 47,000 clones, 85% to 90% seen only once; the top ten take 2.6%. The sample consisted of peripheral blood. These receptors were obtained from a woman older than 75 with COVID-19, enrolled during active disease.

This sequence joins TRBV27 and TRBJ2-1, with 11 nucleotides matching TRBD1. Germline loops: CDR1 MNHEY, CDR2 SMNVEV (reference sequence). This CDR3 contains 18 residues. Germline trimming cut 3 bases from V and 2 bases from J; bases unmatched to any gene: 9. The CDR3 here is CASSLPPGQGVPYNEQFF. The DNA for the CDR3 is TGTGCCAGCAGTTTGCCCCCGGGACAGGGGGTCCCCTACAATGAGCAGTTCTTC.

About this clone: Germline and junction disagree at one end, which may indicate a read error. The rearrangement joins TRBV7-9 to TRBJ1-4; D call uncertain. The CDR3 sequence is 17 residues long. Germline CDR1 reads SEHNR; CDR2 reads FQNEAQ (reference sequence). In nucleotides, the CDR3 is TGTGCCAGCAGTTTAGGAGGGATCGGCAGAGGTAATGAAAAACTGTTTTTT. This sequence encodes CASSLGGIGRGNEKLFF.

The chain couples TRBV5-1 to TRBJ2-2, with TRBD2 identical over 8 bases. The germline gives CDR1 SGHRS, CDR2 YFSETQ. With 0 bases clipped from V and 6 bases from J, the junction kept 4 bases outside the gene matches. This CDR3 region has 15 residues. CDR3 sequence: CASSLAGGLAGELFF. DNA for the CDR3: TGCGCCAGCAGCTTGGCCGGGGGACTAGCCGGGGAGCTGTTTTTT.

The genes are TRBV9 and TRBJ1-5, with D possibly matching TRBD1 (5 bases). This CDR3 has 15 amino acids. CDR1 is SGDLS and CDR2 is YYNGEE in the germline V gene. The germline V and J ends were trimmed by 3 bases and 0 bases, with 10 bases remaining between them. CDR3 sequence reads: CASSAGGFSNQPQHF. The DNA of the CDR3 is TGTGCCAGCAGCGCCGGGGGGTTTAGCAATCAGCCCCAGCATTTT.

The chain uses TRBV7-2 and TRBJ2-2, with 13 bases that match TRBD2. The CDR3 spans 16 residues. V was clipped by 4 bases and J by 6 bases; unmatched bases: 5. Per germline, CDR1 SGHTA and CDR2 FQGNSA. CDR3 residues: CASSSGLAGRSGELFF. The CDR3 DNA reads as TGTGCCAGCAGCTCGGGACTAGCGGGAAGGTCCGGGGAGCTGTTTTTT.